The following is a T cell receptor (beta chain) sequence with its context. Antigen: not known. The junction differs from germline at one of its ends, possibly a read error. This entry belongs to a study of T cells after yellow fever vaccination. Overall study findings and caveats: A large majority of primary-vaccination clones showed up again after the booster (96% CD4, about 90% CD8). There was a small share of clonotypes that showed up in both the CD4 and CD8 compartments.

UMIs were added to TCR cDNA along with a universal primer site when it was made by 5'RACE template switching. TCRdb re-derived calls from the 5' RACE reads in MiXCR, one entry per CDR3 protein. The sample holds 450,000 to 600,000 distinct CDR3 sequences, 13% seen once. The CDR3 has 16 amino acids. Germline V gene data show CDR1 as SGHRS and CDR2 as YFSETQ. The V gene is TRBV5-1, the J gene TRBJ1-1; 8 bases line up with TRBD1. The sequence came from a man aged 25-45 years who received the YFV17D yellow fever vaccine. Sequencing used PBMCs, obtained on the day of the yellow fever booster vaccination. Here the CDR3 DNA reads TGCGCCAGCAGCCGAAGGACAGGGTTCACGAACACTGAAGTTTTCTTT. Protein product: CASSRRTGFTNTEVFF.